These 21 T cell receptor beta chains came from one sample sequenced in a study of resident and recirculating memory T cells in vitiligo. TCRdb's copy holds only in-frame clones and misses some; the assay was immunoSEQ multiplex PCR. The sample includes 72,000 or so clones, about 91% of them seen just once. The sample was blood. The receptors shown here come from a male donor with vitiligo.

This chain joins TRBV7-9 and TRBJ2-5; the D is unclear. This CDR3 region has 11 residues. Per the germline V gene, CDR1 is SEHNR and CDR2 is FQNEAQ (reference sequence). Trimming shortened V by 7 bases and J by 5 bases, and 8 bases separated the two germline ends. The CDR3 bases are TGTGCCAGCATTCTCAGGGAGACCCAGTACTTC. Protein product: CASILRETQYF.

The CDR3 DNA reads TGCGCCAGCAGCTTCGGGACAGGGGATTCGGGCGAAAAACTGTTTTTT. Residues: CASSFGTGDSGEKLFF. The gene calls are TRBV5-1 and TRBJ1-4; TRBD1 agrees at 10 bases. The V segment lost 2 bases and the J segment 8 bases; nucleotides outside the gene matches: 9. Germline values: CDR1 SGHRS, CDR2 YFSETQ. CDR3 length equals 16 residues. The complete variable domain, with remaining parts taken from reference TRBV5-1 and TRBJ1-4, reads KAGVTQTPRYLIKTRGQQVTLSCSPISGHRSVSWYQQTPGQGLQFLFEYFSETQRNKGNFPGRFSGRQFSNSRSEMNVSTLELGDSALYLCASSFGTGDSGEKLFFGSGTQLSVL.

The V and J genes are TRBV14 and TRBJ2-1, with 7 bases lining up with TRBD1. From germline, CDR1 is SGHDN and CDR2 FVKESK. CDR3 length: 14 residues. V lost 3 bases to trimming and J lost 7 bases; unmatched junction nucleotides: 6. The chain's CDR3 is CASSHRGWKNEQFF. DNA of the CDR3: TGTGCCAGCAGCCACAGGGGGTGGAAGAATGAGCAGTTCTTC.

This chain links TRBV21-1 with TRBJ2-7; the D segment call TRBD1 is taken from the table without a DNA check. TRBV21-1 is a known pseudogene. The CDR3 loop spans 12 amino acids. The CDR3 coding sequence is TGTGCCAGCAGCACAAAGGGGTCCGAGCAGTACTTC. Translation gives CASSTKGSEQYF.

The CDR3 spells CASSGRVQSNQPQHF. For the CDR3, the DNA is TGTGCCAGCAGTGGACGGGTCCAGAGCAATCAGCCCCAGCATTTT. V gene TRBV2 combines with J gene TRBJ1-5, with D unresolved. This CDR3 comprises 15 residues. CDR1 is SNHLY, CDR2 FYNNEI, per germline. Trimming removed 4 bases from V and 1 base from J, with 11 bases in between. The variable domain in full, with the rest retrieved from reference TRBV2 and TRBJ1-5, is EPEVTQTPSHQVTQMGQEVILRCVPISNHLYFYWYRQILGQKVEFLVSFYNNEISEKSEIFDDQFSVERPDGSNFTLKIRSTKLEDSAMYFCASSGRVQSNQPQHFGDGTRLSIL.

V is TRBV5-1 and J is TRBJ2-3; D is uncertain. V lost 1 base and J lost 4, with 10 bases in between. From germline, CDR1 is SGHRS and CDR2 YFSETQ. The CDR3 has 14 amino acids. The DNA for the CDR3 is TGCGCCAGCAGCTTGTGGAGTACCCCAGATACGCAGTATTTT. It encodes CASSLWSTPDTQYF.

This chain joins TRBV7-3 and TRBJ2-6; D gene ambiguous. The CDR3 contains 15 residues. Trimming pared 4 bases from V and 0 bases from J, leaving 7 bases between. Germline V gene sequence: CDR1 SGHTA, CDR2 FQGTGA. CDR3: CASSSLSSGANVLTF. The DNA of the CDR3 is TGTGCCAGCAGCTCACTAAGCTCTGGGGCCAACGTCCTGACTTTC.

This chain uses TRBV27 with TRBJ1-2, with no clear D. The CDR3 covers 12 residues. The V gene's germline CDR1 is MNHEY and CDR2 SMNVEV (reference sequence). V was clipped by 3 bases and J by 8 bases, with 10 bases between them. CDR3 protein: CASSLTGIGYTF. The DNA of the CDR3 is TGTGCCAGCAGTTTGACCGGGATCGGCTACACCTTC.

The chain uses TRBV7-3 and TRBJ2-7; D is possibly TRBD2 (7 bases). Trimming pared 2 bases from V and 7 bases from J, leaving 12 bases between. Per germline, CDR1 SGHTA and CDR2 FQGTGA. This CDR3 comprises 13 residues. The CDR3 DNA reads TGTGCCAGCAGCTTAGAGGGAGGGGGTGAGCAGTACTTC. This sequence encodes CASSLEGGGEQYF.

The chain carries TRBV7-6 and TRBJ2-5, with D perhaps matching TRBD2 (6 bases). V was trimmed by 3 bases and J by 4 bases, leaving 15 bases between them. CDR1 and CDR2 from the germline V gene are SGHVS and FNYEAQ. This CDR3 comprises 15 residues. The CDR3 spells CASSFVGGVGETQYF. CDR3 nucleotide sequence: TGTGCCAGCAGCTTCGTCGGCGGGGTAGGAGAGACCCAGTACTTC. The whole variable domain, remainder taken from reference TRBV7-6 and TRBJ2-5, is GAGVSQSPRYKVTKRGQDVALRCDPISGHVSLYWYRQALGQGPEFLTYFNYEAQQDKSGLPNDRFSAERPEGSISTLTIQRTEQRDSAMYRCASSFVGGVGETQYFGPGTRLLVL.

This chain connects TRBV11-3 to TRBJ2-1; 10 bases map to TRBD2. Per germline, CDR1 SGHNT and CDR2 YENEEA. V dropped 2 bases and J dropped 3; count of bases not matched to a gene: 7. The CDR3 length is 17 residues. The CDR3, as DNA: TGTGCCAGCAGCTTATCCCTTACTAGCGGGAACTACAATGAGCAGTTCTTC. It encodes CASSLSLTSGNYNEQFF. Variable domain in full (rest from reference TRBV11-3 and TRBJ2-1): EAGVVQSPRYKIIEKKQPVAFWCNPISGHNTLYWYLQNLGQGPELLIRYENEEAVDDSQLPKDRFSAERLKGVDSTLKIQPAELGDSAVYLCASSLSLTSGNYNEQFFGPGTRLTVL.

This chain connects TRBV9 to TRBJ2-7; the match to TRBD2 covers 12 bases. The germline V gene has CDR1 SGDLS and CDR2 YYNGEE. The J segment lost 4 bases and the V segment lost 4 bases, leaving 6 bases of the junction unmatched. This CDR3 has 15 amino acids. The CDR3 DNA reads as TGTGCCAGCAGCCCAAGACTAGCGGGGGTTTACGAGCAGTACTTC. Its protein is CASSPRLAGVYEQYF.

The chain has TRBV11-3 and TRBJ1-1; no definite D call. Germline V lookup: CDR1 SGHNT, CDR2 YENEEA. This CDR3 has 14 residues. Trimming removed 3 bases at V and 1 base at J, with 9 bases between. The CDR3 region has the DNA TGTGCCAGCAGCTTTAACAGTGCGAACACTGAAGCTTTCTTT. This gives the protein CASSFNSANTEAFF.

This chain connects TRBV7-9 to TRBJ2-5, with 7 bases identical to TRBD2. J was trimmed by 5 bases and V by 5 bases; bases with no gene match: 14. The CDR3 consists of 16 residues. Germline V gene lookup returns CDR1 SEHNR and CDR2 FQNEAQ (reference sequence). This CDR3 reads CASSPELAVGGETQYF. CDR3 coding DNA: TGTGCCAGCAGCCCAGAATTAGCAGTGGGGGGGGAGACCCAGTACTTC.

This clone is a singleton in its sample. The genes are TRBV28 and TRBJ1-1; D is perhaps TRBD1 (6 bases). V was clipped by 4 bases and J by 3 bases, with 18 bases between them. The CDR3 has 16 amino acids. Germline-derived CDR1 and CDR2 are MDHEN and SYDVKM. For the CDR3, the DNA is TGTGCCAGCAGTTACACAGTGGGGGCGGGGGACACTGAAGCTTTCTTT. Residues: CASSYTVGAGDTEAFF.

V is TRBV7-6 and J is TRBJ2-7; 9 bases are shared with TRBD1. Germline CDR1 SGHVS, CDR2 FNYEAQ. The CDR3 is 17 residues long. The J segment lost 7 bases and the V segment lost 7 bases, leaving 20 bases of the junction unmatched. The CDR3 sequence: CASTDRGRLASRQEQYF. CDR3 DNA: TGTGCCAGCACCGACAGGGGGAGGCTAGCTTCACGCCAGGAGCAGTACTTC.

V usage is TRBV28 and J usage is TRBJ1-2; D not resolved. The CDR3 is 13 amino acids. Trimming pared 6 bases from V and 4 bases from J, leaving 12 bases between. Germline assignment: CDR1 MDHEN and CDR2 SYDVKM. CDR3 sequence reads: CASRAVAFYGYTF. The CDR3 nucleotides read TGTGCCAGCAGGGCAGTCGCCTTCTATGGCTACACCTTC.

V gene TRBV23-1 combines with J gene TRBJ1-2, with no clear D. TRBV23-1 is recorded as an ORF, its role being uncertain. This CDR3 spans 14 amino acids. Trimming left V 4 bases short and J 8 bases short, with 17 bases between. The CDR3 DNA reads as TGCGCCAGCAGTCGAGGACTGTTGTTGGGGGGCTACACCTTC. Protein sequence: CASSRGLLLGGYTF.

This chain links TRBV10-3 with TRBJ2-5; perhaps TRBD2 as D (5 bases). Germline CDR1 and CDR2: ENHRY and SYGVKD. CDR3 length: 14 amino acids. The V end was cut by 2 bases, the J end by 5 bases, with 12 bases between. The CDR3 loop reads CAISETSGLETQYF. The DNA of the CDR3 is TGTGCCATCAGTGAGACCTCCGGACTGGAGACCCAGTACTTC.

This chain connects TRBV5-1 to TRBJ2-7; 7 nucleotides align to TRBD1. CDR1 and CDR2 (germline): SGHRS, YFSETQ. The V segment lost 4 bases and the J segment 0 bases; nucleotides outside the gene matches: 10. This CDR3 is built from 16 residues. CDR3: CASSPRQGLTSYEQYF. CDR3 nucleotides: TGCGCCAGCAGCCCACGACAGGGCCTCACCTCCTACGAGCAGTACTTC.

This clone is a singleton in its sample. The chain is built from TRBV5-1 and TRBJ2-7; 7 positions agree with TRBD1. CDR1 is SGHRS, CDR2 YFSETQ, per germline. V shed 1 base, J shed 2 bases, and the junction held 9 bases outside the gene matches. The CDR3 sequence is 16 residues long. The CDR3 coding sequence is TGCGCCAGCAGCTTGCCCTCGAGGGGGCAGGCCTACGAGCAGTACTTC. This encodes CASSLPSRGQAYEQYF.